The T cell receptor beta chain described here comes from a study of cytomegalovirus exposure and HLA in healthy donors. PCR used 60 Vbeta primers and 13 Jbeta primers. Sequenced by immunoSEQ multiplex PCR; TCRdb stores in-frame clones only, minus some. The data contain 150,000 to 200,000 clones, roughly 79% of them seen just once; the ten biggest clones take up roughly 7.3%. V lost 4 bases, J lost 10 bases, and 6 bases stayed unmatched. Looked up from germline, CDR1 is LNHDA and CDR2 is SQIVND (reference sequence). This CDR3 has 14 amino acids. This clone has only one observation. The specimen was PBMCs. The rearrangement joins TRBV19 to TRBJ1-6, with TRBD1 matching over 8 bases. The sequence was obtained from a male donor in good health and CMV-seropositive. This CDR3 reads CASSTDRARSPLHF. CDR3 coding DNA: TGTGCCAGTAGTACGGACAGGGCACGATCACCCCTCCACTTT. The variable domain in full, completed from reference TRBV19 and TRBJ1-6, reads DGGITQSPKYLFRKEGQNVTLSCEQNLNHDAMYWYRQDPGQGLRLIYYSQIVNDFQKGDIAEGYSVSREKKESFPLTVTSAQKNPTAFYLCASSTDRARSPLHFGNGTRLTVT.